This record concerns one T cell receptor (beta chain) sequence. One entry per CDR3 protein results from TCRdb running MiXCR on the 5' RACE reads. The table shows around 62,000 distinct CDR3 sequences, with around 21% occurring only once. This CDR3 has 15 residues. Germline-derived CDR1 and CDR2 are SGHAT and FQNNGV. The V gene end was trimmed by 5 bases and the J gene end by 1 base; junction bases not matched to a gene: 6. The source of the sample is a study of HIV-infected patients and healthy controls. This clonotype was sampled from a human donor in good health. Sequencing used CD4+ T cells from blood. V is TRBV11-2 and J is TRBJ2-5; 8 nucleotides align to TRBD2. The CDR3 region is CASSQPGLGQETQYF. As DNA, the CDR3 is TGTGCCAGCAGCCAACCGGGACTAGGCCAAGAGACCCAGTACTTC.